Listed below are T cell receptor beta chains from one sample, sequenced in a study of PD-1 blockade in classical Hodgkin lymphoma. The data were produced by immunoSEQ multiplex PCR, yet TCRdb's version contains in-frame clones alone and is incomplete. The top ten hold roughly 2.7% of the sample, which has 70,000 or so clones, over 90% seen once. What was sequenced was peripheral blood mononuclear cells (PBMCs). Every receptor here comes from a human donor with classical Hodgkin lymphoma. CDR3s include the opening cysteine and the closing phenylalanine or tryptophan. The order of the fields is CDR3 protein, CDR3 DNA, J gene, clone size, D gene, V gene. A D gene is named only where the DNA matches it firmly. Not every row has a clone size; where given, it reads once, few, many or a size class.

CDR3aa: CAIRFRDRGEAGYTF
CDR3nt: TGTGCCATCCGCTTCCGGGACAGGGGGGAAGCGGGCTACACCTTC
j_gene: TRBJ1-2
abundance: .
d_gene: TRBD1
v_gene: TRBV28

CDR3aa: CASSFIFGVGQFF
CDR3nt: TGTGCCAGCAGCTTCATCTTTGGGGTGGGGCAGTTCTTC
j_gene: TRBJ2-1
abundance: .
d_gene: .
v_gene: TRBV7-2

CDR3aa: CASRGTGGGYTF
CDR3nt: TGTGCCAGCAGAGGGACAGGGGGTGGCTACACCTTC
j_gene: TRBJ1-2
abundance: .
d_gene: TRBD1
v_gene: TRBV6-5

CDR3aa: CASSPRPTEAFF
CDR3nt: TGTGCCAGCAGCCCCCGGCCCACTGAAGCTTTCTTT
j_gene: TRBJ1-1
abundance: .
d_gene: .
v_gene: TRBV5-4

CDR3aa: CASSHAGLAGGPTDTQYF
CDR3nt: TGCGCCAGCAGTCACGCAGGACTAGCGGGGGGGCCCACAGATACGCAGTATTTT
j_gene: TRBJ2-3
abundance: .
d_gene: TRBD2
v_gene: TRBV10-1

CDR3aa: CASSVGVQDGQPQHF
CDR3nt: TGTGCCAGCAGCGTAGGGGTGCAGGACGGGCAGCCCCAGCATTTT
j_gene: TRBJ1-5
abundance: .
d_gene: .
v_gene: TRBV9

CDR3aa: CSARLQETQYF
CDR3nt: TGCAGTGCTAGATTACAAGAGACCCAGTACTTC
j_gene: TRBJ2-5
abundance: once
d_gene: .
v_gene: TRBV20-1

CDR3aa: CASRHGQGTEAFF
CDR3nt: TGTGCCAGCAGACACGGACAGGGCACTGAAGCTTTCTTT
j_gene: TRBJ1-1
abundance: .
d_gene: TRBD1
v_gene: TRBV28

CDR3aa: CASSESGETQYF
CDR3nt: TGTGCCAGCAGTGAAAGCGGGGAGACCCAGTACTTC
j_gene: TRBJ2-5
abundance: .
d_gene: .
v_gene: TRBV6-1

CDR3aa: CASSQDSGSRMEQYF
CDR3nt: TGCGCCAGCAGCCAAGATTCGGGGTCAAGGATGGAGCAGTACTTC
j_gene: TRBJ2-7
abundance: .
d_gene: .
v_gene: TRBV4-1

CDR3aa: CAWRPTPSDSTEAFF
CDR3nt: TGTGCCTGGCGCCCAACCCCAAGCGACTCCACTGAAGCTTTCTTT
j_gene: TRBJ1-1
abundance: .
d_gene: .
v_gene: TRBV30

CDR3aa: CASELLDIQYF
CDR3nt: TGTGCCAGCGAACTGTTGGACATTCAGTACTTC
j_gene: TRBJ2-4
abundance: once
d_gene: .
v_gene: TRBV28

CDR3aa: CASKYSREGTYEQYF
CDR3nt: TGCGCCAGCAAGTATAGCAGGGAGGGCACCTACGAGCAGTACTTC
j_gene: TRBJ2-7
abundance: .
d_gene: TRBD2
v_gene: TRBV5-1

CDR3aa: CASSLQARELFF
CDR3nt: TGCGCCAGCAGCTTACAGGCTCGGGAGCTGTTTTTT
j_gene: TRBJ2-2
abundance: .
d_gene: .
v_gene: TRBV5-1

CDR3aa: CASSRTAYGYTF
CDR3nt: TGTGCCAGCAGTCGGACAGCTTATGGCTACACCTTC
j_gene: TRBJ1-2
abundance: .
d_gene: .
v_gene: TRBV6-5

CDR3aa: CASSPGQGSGYTF
CDR3nt: TGCGCCAGCAGCCCGGGACAGGGTAGCGGCTACACCTTC
j_gene: TRBJ1-2
abundance: .
d_gene: TRBD1
v_gene: TRBV5-1

CDR3aa: CASSSSGQGRVRGVDYGYTF
CDR3nt: .
j_gene: TRBJ1-2
abundance: .
d_gene: .
v_gene: TRBV28

CDR3aa: CASSDWTGGPYTF
CDR3nt: TGTGCCAGCAGTGACTGGACCGGGGGGCCCTACACCTTC
j_gene: TRBJ1-2
abundance: .
d_gene: .
v_gene: TRBV6-1

CDR3aa: CASSRTSGSIGITGELFF
CDR3nt: TGTGCCAGCAGCCGGACTAGCGGGAGTATCGGTATCACCGGGGAGCTGTTTTTT
j_gene: TRBJ2-2
abundance: .
d_gene: TRBD2
v_gene: TRBV9

CDR3aa: CASSHQWDSGNTIYF
CDR3nt: TGTGCCAGCAGTCACCAGTGGGACTCTGGAAACACCATATATTTT
j_gene: TRBJ1-3
abundance: .
d_gene: .
v_gene: TRBV6-5

CDR3aa: CASSLEDSSYEQYF
CDR3nt: TGTGCCAGCAGCTTAGAGGACAGCTCCTACGAGCAGTACTTC
j_gene: TRBJ2-7
abundance: .
d_gene: .
v_gene: TRBV7-2

CDR3aa: CASRPAGNTIYF
CDR3nt: TGTGCCAGCAGGCCCGCCGGAAACACCATATATTTT
j_gene: TRBJ1-3
abundance: .
d_gene: .
v_gene: TRBV6-1

CDR3aa: CASSSQGWLYEQYF
CDR3nt: TGTGCCAGCAGCTCCCAGGGTTGGCTCTACGAGCAGTACTTC
j_gene: TRBJ2-7
abundance: once
d_gene: .
v_gene: TRBV11-2

CDR3aa: CASSLDRGAVQPQHF
CDR3nt: TGTGCCAGCAGCTTAGACAGGGGAGCGGTTCAGCCCCAGCATTTT
j_gene: TRBJ1-5
abundance: .
d_gene: TRBD1
v_gene: TRBV5-4

CDR3aa: CASSEAGRNTEAFF
CDR3nt: TGTGCCAGCAGTGAGGCAGGGAGGAACACTGAAGCTTTCTTT
j_gene: TRBJ1-1
abundance: .
d_gene: .
v_gene: TRBV2

CDR3aa: CASSLRQGGDYGYTF
CDR3nt: TGTGCCAGCAGCCTACGACAGGGGGGCGACTATGGCTACACCTTC
j_gene: TRBJ1-2
abundance: .
d_gene: TRBD1
v_gene: TRBV7-2